This T cell receptor beta chain was retrieved from a study of shared clonotypes between healthy human individuals. Germline assignment: CDR1 MDHEN and CDR2 SYDVKM. This CDR3 has 14 amino acids. Trimming at V came to 5 bases and at J to 3 bases, leaving 4 bases not matched to a gene. As to this clone: Its cognate antigen is unknown.

The authors ran the assay at deep level. The authors loaded 200 ng DNA, about 30,000 T cell genomes, into sorted-subset replicate PCRs. Libraries were prepared by immunoSEQ multiplex PCR; TCRdb keeps only in-frame clonotypes and omits some of them. The data contain around 1.9 million clones, 85% to 95% of them seen just once; the ten biggest clones take up about 1.7%. Study-wide points: The generation probabilities recorded for non-shared clonotypes fell below those of clonotypes shared by all four donors. Tissues were not sampled, only blood, and their repertoires likely differ.

Only CD45RO-negative cells positively selected for CCR7 counted as naive CD8 cells, so terminally differentiated effector memory CD45RA+ cells were excluded. The rearrangement joins TRBV28 to TRBJ2-7, with 10 bases identical to TRBD1. This TCR derives from a man in his late teens or twenties in good health. Some clones in this sample may be carry-over from other donors' samples. The sample consisted of naive CD8+ T cells from PBMCs. In DNA form, the CDR3 reads TGTGCCAGCAGTCCCGGGACAGGGGACTACGAGCAGTACTTC. Encoded protein: CASSPGTGDYEQYF.